This is a list of T cell receptor beta chains from one sample in a study of blood T cell repertoires in COVID-19. Here immunoSEQ multiplex PCR was the method, and the copy in TCRdb shows in-frame clones only, minus some. Of 60,000 to 75,000 clones listed, 91% are singletons. Sample: peripheral blood. These receptors all stem from a man in his forties with COVID-19, enrolled during active disease. Both conserved end residues are part of each CDR3. The order of the fields is D gene, CDR3 length, J gene, clone size, V gene, CDR3 protein, CDR3 DNA. The D gene is left open where the match is weak. Clone size appears in some rows only: once, few, many, or a class for an expanded clone.

TRBD1,15,TRBJ2-7,-,TRBV7-2,CASTLNRGRSYEQYF,TGTGCCAGCACCCTAAACAGGGGGCGATCCTACGAGCAGTACTTC
TRBD2,15,TRBJ2-7,-,TRBV18,CASSPRGGGTYEQYF,TGTGCCAGCTCACCTAGGGGCGGGGGGACCTACGAGCAGTACTTC
TRBD1,16,TRBJ2-7,few,TRBV28,CASSFPDRAAGYEQYF,TGTGCCAGCAGTTTTCCCGACAGGGCGGCGGGCTACGAGCAGTACTTC
-,12,TRBJ2-7,-,TRBV7-9,CASSLSGDEQYF,TGTGCCAGCAGCTTATCGGGGGACGAGCAGTACTTC
-,13,TRBJ2-7,-,TRBV7-7,CASSTTPKDEQYF,TGTGCCAGCAGTACGACACCGAAGGACGAGCAGTACTTC
TRBD2,14,TRBJ2-5,-,TRBV3-1/TRBV3-2,CASSQVGGEETQYF,TGTGCCAGCAGCCAAGTGGGGGGGGAGGAGACCCAGTACTTC
-,14,TRBJ2-2,-,TRBV3-1/TRBV3-2,CASSLSGKAGELFF,TGTGCCAGCAGCCTTTCAGGGAAGGCCGGGGAGCTGTTTTTT
TRBD1,18,TRBJ1-1,-,TRBV10-3,CAISESDRQGAPDTEAFF,TGTGCCATCAGTGAGTCGGATCGACAGGGGGCGCCTGACACTGAAGCTTTCTTT
-,16,TRBJ2-1,once,TRBV14,CASSHLWGDSYNEQFF,TGTGCCAGCAGCCACCTTTGGGGGGACTCCTACAATGAGCAGTTCTTC
-,14,TRBJ1-2,-,TRBV5-4,CASSLATAHYGYTF,TGTGCCAGCAGCTTGGCAACAGCTCACTATGGCTACACCTTC
-,15,TRBJ1-5,-,TRBV27,CASSLGTTGNQPQHF,TGTGCCAGCAGTTTAGGGACAACGGGCAATCAGCCCCAGCATTTT